This T cell receptor (beta chain) is from a study of cytomegalovirus exposure and HLA in healthy donors. The donors, nominally healthy at sampling, likely had unrecorded immune exposures. This CDR3 is 16 amino acids long. Germline CDR1 and CDR2: LGHNA and YSLEER. The V and J ends lost 3 bases and 2 bases, in that order; junction bases with no gene match: 9. The study ran its PCR with 60 Vbeta and 13 Jbeta primers. Using immunoSEQ multiplex PCR, the repertoire was profiled, and TCRdb retains in-frame clones only, with some absent. Of about 150,000 clones in the sample, around 75% were seen once. The chain recombines TRBV4-3 with TRBJ1-2, with 7 bases that match TRBD1. This clonotype was obtained from a woman aged 25 to 39 in good health and CMV-seronegative. Sequencing was done on a sample of PBMCs. This chain's CDR3 is CASSQLTGTVNYGYTF. CDR3 in DNA: TGCGCCAGCAGCCAGCTAACCGGGACAGTCAACTATGGCTACACCTTC.